These 15 T cell receptor beta chains were all obtained from the same sample, sequenced in a study of blood T cell repertoires in COVID-19. The method was immunoSEQ multiplex PCR; TCRdb's version includes in-frame clones alone and lacks a portion of them. This table holds approximately 290,000 clones, around nine tenths found once. Input material: peripheral blood. The receptors derive from a man under 40 with acute or convalescent COVID-19.

Only a few counts were recorded for this clone. The chain joins TRBV2 to TRBJ1-5, with a tentative D call TRBD1 (6 bases). The CDR3 length is 16 residues. The V gene lost 6 bases and the J gene lost 0 bases, with 15 bases spanning the gap. Per the germline V gene, CDR1 is SNHLY and CDR2 is FYNNEI. DNA of the CDR3: TGTGCCAGCAGAGCCGCCACAGGGCTTAGCAATCAGCCCCAGCATTTT. Translating it yields CASRAATGLSNQPQHF.

The V gene is TRBV6-6, the J gene TRBJ1-2; TRBD1 might be the D (6 bases). Germline CDR1 and CDR2: MNHNY and SVGAGI (reference sequence). The CDR3 is 13 residues long. The ends were cut back, 6 bases at V and 8 bases at J, with 16 bases in the middle. CDR3 DNA sequence: TGTGCCAGCAGCCCCGGACAGAATGGGGGCTACACCTTC. Protein: CASSPGQNGGYTF.

V gene TRBV6-2 or TRBV6-3 combines with J gene TRBJ2-1; 10 nucleotides match TRBD2. The CDR3 is made up of 17 amino acids. Unmatched junction bases numbered 11, after V lost 5 bases and J lost 4 bases. Per germline, CDR1 MNHEY and CDR2 SVGEGT. The CDR3 bases are TGTGCCAGCAGTAAGCTTAGCGGGGGGCTGGGGTACAATGAGCAGTTCTTC. This gives the protein CASSKLSGGLGYNEQFF.

The chain has TRBV6-6 and TRBJ2-1; 9 bases match TRBD2. The germline gives CDR1 MNHNY, CDR2 SVGAGI (reference sequence). The CDR3 spans 16 residues. V was pared by 3 bases and J by 6 bases, with 9 bases of the junction left unmatched. Here the CDR3 reads CASSYRRGSGSNEQFF. The CDR3 DNA sequence: TGTGCCAGCAGTTATCGGCGAGGTAGCGGGAGCAATGAGCAGTTCTTC.

The rearrangement joins TRBV6-5 to TRBJ1-1; 7 positions agree with TRBD1. Germline assignment: CDR1 MNHEY and CDR2 SVGAGI. The length of the CDR3 is 15 residues. The V segment lost 5 bases and the J segment 4 bases; nucleotides outside the gene matches: 10. The CDR3 reads CASSTRQGWGTEAFF. As DNA, the CDR3 is TGTGCCAGCAGTACTAGACAGGGTTGGGGCACTGAAGCTTTCTTT.

The chain carries TRBV25-1 and TRBJ2-1; 9 nucleotides match TRBD2. V lost 1 base, J lost 4 bases, and 5 bases stayed unmatched. Germline V CDR1 and CDR2: MGHDK, SYGVNS. The CDR3 has 16 amino acids. The CDR3 reads CASSESGSGRYNEQFF. The CDR3 DNA sequence: TGTGCCAGCAGTGAATCGGGCAGCGGGAGGTACAATGAGCAGTTCTTC.

This chain uses TRBV4-1 with TRBJ1-3, with TRBD1 as a possible D gene (6 bases). CDR1 is MGHRA, CDR2 YSYEKL, per germline. This CDR3 has 14 residues. The ends were cut back, 4 bases at V and 7 bases at J, with 14 bases in the middle. CDR3 region: CASSPMGAVNTIYF. The CDR3 DNA is TGCGCCAGCAGCCCTATGGGGGCCGTGAACACCATATATTTT.

V is TRBV7-8 and J is TRBJ2-3; D not resolved. This CDR3 is 13 amino acids long. Germline V CDR1 and CDR2: SGHVS, FQNEAQ. V gave up 1 base and J gave up 4 bases, with 6 bases separating them. CDR3 loop: CASSLVEADTQYF. The CDR3 bases are TGTGCCAGCAGCTTAGTAGAAGCAGATACGCAGTATTTT.

The chain joins TRBV27 to TRBJ1-6; weak D call: TRBD1 (6 bases). The CDR3 sequence is 13 residues long. Germline CDR1 MNHEY, CDR2 SMNVEV (reference sequence). Trimming removed 7 bases at V and 11 bases at J, with 15 bases between. The CDR3 DNA reads TGTGCCAGCACCAACCCCAGGGGAACACCCCTCCACTTT. It encodes CASTNPRGTPLHF.

The chain carries TRBV5-5 and TRBJ2-3, with D possibly TRBD2 on 7 matching bases. The ends were cut back, 4 bases at V and 0 bases at J, with 12 bases in the middle. This CDR3 spans 15 amino acids. The germline V gene has CDR1 SGHKS and CDR2 YYEKEE (reference sequence). The CDR3 sequence is CASSPRGGSTDTQYF. The CDR3 DNA follows: TGTGCCAGCAGCCCTAGGGGGGGGAGCACAGATACGCAGTATTTT.

The V gene is TRBV5-6, the J gene TRBJ2-7; tentatively, D is TRBD1 (6 bases). The germline V gene encodes CDR1 SGHDT and CDR2 YYEEEE. The CDR3 contains 11 residues. The V gene lost 1 base and the J gene lost 7 bases, with 6 bases spanning the gap. CDR3 in amino acids: CASSLRGEQYF. As DNA, the CDR3 is TGTGCCAGCAGCTTGAGGGGGGAGCAGTACTTC.

This chain uses TRBV27 with TRBJ2-7, with TRBD1 matching 7 bases. The CDR3 consists of 13 residues. J was trimmed by 4 bases and V by 3 bases; bases with no gene match: 3. Germline V gene lookup returns CDR1 MNHEY and CDR2 SMNVEV (reference sequence). The CDR3 nucleotides are TGTGCCAGCAGTTTGGGGACAGAGTACGAGCAGTACTTC. Amino acid sequence: CASSLGTEYEQYF.

J is TRBJ1-5 and V is TRBV4-2; D unclear. CDR3 size: 17 residues. Trimming cost V 0 bases and J 0 bases, with 12 bases left between them. Per the germline V gene, CDR1 is LGHNA and CDR2 is YNFKEQ. The CDR3 nucleotides read TGTGCCAGCAGCCAAGATTTATCGAGCTATAGCAATCAGCCCCAGCATTTT. Encoded protein: CASSQDLSSYSNQPQHF.

The chain carries TRBV12-3 or TRBV12-4 and TRBJ2-7; the D is unclear. The length of the CDR3 is 13 residues. Trimming removed 3 bases at V and 3 bases at J, with 9 bases between. The CDR3 DNA reads TGTGCCAGCAGTTTTAACTTATACTACGAGCAGTACTTC. Its translation is CASSFNLYYEQYF.

The V and J genes are TRBV30 and TRBJ1-5; 7 bases match TRBD1. The junction had 10 bases not matched to a gene; V was cut back by 1 base and J by 7 bases. Germline V gene lookup returns CDR1 GTSNPN and CDR2 SVGIG (reference sequence). CDR3 size: 15 residues. CDR3 in DNA: TGTGCCTGGAGTGCTCGACAGGGTGGATGGCAGCCCCAGCATTTT. The encoded protein is CAWSARQGGWQPQHF.